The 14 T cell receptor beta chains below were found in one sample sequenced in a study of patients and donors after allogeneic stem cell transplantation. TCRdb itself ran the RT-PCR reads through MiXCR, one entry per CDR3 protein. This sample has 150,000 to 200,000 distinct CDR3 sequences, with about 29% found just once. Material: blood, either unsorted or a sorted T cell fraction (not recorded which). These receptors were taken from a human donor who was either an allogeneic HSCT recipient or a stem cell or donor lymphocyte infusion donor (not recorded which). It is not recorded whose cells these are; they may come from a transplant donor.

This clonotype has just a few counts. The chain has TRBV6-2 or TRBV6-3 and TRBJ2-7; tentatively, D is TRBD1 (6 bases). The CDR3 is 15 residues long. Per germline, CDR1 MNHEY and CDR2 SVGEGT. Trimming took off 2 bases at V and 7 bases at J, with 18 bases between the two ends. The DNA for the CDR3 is TGTGCCAGCAGTTACGGGTTACAGGGTTTTGGGGAGCAGTACTTC. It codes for CASSYGLQGFGEQYF.

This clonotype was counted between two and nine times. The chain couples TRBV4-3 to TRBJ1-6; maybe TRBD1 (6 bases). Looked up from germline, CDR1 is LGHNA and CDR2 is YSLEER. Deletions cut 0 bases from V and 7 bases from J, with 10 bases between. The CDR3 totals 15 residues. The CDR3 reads CASSQDRGMNSPLHF. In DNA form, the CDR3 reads TGCGCCAGCAGCCAAGATAGGGGGATGAATTCACCCCTCCACTTT.

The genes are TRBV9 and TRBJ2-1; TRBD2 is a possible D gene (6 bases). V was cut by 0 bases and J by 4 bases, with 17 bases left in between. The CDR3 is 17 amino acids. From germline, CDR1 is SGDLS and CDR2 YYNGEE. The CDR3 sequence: CASSVGGSGAGYNEQFF. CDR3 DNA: TGTGCCAGCAGCGTAGGCGGGTCGGGAGCTGGGTACAATGAGCAGTTCTTC.

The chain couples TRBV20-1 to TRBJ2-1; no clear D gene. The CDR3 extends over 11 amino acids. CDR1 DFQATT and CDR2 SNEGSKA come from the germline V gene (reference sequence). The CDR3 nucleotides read TGCTGGCCGATGAAACTCAATGAGCAGTTCTTC. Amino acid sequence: CWPMKLNEQFF.

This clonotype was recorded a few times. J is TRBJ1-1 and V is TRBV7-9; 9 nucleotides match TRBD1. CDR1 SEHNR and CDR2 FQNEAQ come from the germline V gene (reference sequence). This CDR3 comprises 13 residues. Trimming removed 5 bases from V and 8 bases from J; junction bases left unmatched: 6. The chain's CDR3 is CASSGTGGAEAFF. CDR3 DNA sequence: TGTGCCAGCAGCGGCACAGGGGGCGCAGAAGCTTTCTTT.

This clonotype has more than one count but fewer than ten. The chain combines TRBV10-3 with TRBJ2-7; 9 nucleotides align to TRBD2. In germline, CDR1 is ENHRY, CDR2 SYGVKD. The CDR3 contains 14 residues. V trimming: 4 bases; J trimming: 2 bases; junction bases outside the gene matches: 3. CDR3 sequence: CAISGSSGTYEQYF. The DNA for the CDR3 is TGTGCCATCAGTGGTTCTAGCGGGACCTACGAGCAGTACTTC.

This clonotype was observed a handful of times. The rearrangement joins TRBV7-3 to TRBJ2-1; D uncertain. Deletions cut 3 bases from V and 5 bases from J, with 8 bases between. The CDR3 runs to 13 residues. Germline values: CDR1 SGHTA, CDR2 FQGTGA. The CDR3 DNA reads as TGTGCCAGCAGCTTTCAAAGGAACAATGAGCAGTTCTTC. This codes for CASSFQRNNEQFF. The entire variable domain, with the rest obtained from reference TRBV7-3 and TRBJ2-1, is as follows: GAGVSQTPSNKVTEKGKYVELRCDPISGHTALYWYRQSLGQGPEFLIYFQGTGAADDSGLPNDRFFAVRPEGSVSTLKIQRTERGDSAVYLCASSFQRNNEQFFGPGTRLTVL.

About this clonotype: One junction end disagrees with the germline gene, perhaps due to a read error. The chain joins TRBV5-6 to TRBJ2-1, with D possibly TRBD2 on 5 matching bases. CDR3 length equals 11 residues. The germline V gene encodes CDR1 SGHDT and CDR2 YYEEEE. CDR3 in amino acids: CASSLAGVASF. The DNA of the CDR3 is TGTGCCAGCAGCTTGGCCGGCGTAGCGAGCTTC.

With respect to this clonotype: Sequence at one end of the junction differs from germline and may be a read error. The CDR3 bases are TGTGCCAGCAGGCCCCGGAGGGCAGGGTTGAGGAACACTGAAGCCTTCTTT. It encodes CASRPRRAGLRNTEAFF. The genes are TRBV28 and TRBJ1-1, with D possibly matching TRBD1 (5 bases). This CDR3 region has 17 residues. CDR1 MDHEN and CDR2 SYDVKM come from the germline V gene.

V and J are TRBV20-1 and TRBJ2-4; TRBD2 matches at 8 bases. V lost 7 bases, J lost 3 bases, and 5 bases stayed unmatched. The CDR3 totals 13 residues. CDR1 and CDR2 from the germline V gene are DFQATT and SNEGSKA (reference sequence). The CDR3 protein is CSGRGRFKNIQYF. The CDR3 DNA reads TGCAGTGGCCGCGGGAGGTTCAAAAACATTCAGTACTTC.

CDR3 region: CASRGQGVNEQFF. In DNA form, the CDR3 reads TGTGCCAGCAGGGGACAGGGGGTCAATGAGCAGTTCTTC. The chain links TRBV6-5 to TRBJ2-1, with 11 bases that match TRBD1. Per germline, CDR1 MNHEY and CDR2 SVGAGI. Trimming cost V 6 bases and J 6 bases; bases outside gene matches: 1. This CDR3 has 13 residues.

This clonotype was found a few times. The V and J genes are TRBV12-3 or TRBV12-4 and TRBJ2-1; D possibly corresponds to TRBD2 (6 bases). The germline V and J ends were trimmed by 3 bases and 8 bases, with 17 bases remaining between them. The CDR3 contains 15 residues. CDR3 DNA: TGTGCCAGCAGTTTTGGCAGCGGGCGGGGTCATGAGCAGTTCTTC. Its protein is CASSFGSGRGHEQFF.

The CDR3 is CASSRAGDYYNEQFF. In DNA form, the CDR3 reads TGTGCCAGCAGCCGAGCGGGAGACTACTACAATGAGCAGTTCTTC. The chain links TRBV7-8 to TRBJ2-1, with TRBD2 matching 8 bases. The CDR3 extends over 15 amino acids. CDR1 and CDR2 (germline): SGHVS, FQNEAQ. J lost 3 bases, V lost 5 bases, and 6 bases had no gene match.

Here the CDR3 DNA reads TGTGCCAGCAGCGTAGGGAGCGGGGCAGGGCTAAGCTCCTACAATGAGCAGTTCTTC. This sequence encodes CASSVGSGAGLSSYNEQFF. V gene TRBV9 combines with J gene TRBJ2-1, with 7 nucleotides matching TRBD2. The V segment lost 0 bases and the J segment 0 bases; nucleotides outside the gene matches: 12. The CDR3 contains 19 residues. Germline assignment: CDR1 SGDLS and CDR2 YYNGEE.